This T cell receptor beta chain emerged from a study of identical twins. Overall study findings and caveats: Fewer insertions were carried by abundant cord blood beta clonotypes, but none was seen in memory repertoires. Cross-sectional statistics underpinned the conclusions; the same donors were not followed. Analyses based on zero insertions could be partly confounded by invariant MAIT and iNKT cells.

TCRdb itself ran the 5' RACE reads through MiXCR, one entry per CDR3 protein. The profile shows about 240,000 distinct CDR3 sequences, approximately 12% of them singletons. The CDR3 is 16 amino acids. The V segment lost 6 bases and the J segment 4 bases; nucleotides outside the gene matches: 9. This clonotype was detected a few times. Its antigen is unidentified. The data were also submitted as part of a second study, on yellow fever vaccine responses in identical twins.

The receptor was isolated from a woman between 18 and 30 years old in good health. Sequencing was carried out using memory (CD45RO+) T cells sorted from blood. V is TRBV12-3 or TRBV12-4 and J is TRBJ2-2; 9 nucleotides agree with TRBD1. CDR3 DNA sequence: TGTGCCAGCAGCCGCGGACAGGGGTCCGTCACCGGGGAGCTGTTTTTT. It translates to CASSRGQGSVTGELFF.